The present T cell receptor beta chain was sequenced within a study of T cell responses to AZD1222 COVID-19 vaccine. Findings and caveats of the study: Following two doses of AZD1222, Spike-specific TCR breadth and depth rose. The study found vaccine-associated CD4 TCRs spanning spike, dominant at 160-218 and 743-854. Most donors were white British and more were female, and clonal diversity was possibly underestimated.

Of note for this clone: Antigen specificity is unknown.

V was cut by 6 bases and J by 7 bases, with 16 bases left in between. CDR1 is KGHSH, CDR2 LQKENI, per germline. The CDR3 covers 14 residues. Measured with immunoSEQ multiplex PCR; TCRdb has only the in-frame clones, and not every one. This table has 110,000 or so clones, about 88% appearing once. The sample consisted of peripheral blood, taken 28 days after the second AZD1222 dose. This chain uses TRBV18 with TRBJ2-1; D perhaps matches TRBD1 (5 bases). The source is an adult who received the AZD1222 COVID-19 vaccine. CDR3 amino acids: CASSHLEAGNEQFF. The CDR3 bases are TGTGCCAGCTCTCACCTAGAAGCAGGGAATGAGCAGTTCTTC. Based on the CDR3 plus reference TRBV18 and TRBJ2-1, the full variable domain is NAGVMQNPRHLVRRRGQEARLRCSPMKGHSHVYWYRQLPEEGLKFMVYLQKENIIDESGMPKERFSAEFPKEGPSILRIQQVVRGDSAAYFCASSHLEAGNEQFFGPGTRLTVL.